Described below is a single TCR beta chain sequence and its context. Its antigen remains undetermined. A read error may account for a junction end that differs from germline. Library creation used the immunoSEQ multiplex PCR assay. For the multiplex PCR, a mixture combining 60 forward primers for TCR Vbeta segments and 13 reverse primers for TCR Jbeta segments was used. The CDR3 region of rearranged TCR beta genes was amplified from genomic DNA with a multiplex PCR assay. The amplified TCR beta libraries were sequenced on the Illumina HiSeq System as 87-base-pair reads. The authors' analysis ran thus. Across the 670 or so repertoires, a later analysis counted 75 million to 90 million unique TCR beta chains, around 11 million of which were shared by at least two donors. Raw reads were error-corrected and collapsed into unique sequences with a nearest-neighbor algorithm that merged closely related sequences to remove PCR and sequencing errors. Alignment of CDR3 sequences to IMGT reference sequences was used to assign V, D and J gene segments. Each retained sequence needed at least a six-nucleotide match to both a V gene segment and a J gene segment. Rearrangements were classified as productive when the CDR3 lacked stop codons and remained in frame with V and J, and all other rearrangements were classified as non-productive. CDR3 was defined by IMGT convention, running from the second conserved V-encoded cysteine to the conserved J-encoded phenylalanine. In an earlier analysis of around 540 of the donors, sequences lacking an unambiguous match to a single V gene segment were excluded. In an earlier analysis of about 590 of the donors, a V segment was called functional when productive rearrangements were above 56.7%, and segregating when the standard deviation between donors exceeded 5%. A statistical classification framework was built to diagnose cytomegalovirus status from the catalog of TCR beta chain sequences. In a later analysis, TCR nucleotide sequences were compared against IMGT/GENE-DB human TR gene sequences so that V and J genes could be assigned. The TCRdist pipeline was used in a later analysis to assign CDR3 sequences and most-parsimonious VDJ recombination scenarios. A later analysis defined each TCR beta chain by its CDR3 amino acid sequence plus V-gene family, and excluded reads lacking a unique V-gene family. A later analysis removed several hundred highly shared, low-generation-probability nucleotide sequences to deal with suspected cross-contamination and a sequencing artifact. A later analysis calculated a clonal expansion index for each public chain from normalized within-repertoire ranks of inferred template counts. In a later analysis, generation probabilities were computed with a VDJ recombination model fitted to out-of-frame rearrangements, and the resulting probabilities were checked against IGoR. In a later analysis, TCR-TCR, TCR-HLA and TCR-CMV co-occurrence was scored with hypergeometric tests, and a repertoire-size bias correction was applied to TCR pairs. To estimate false discovery rates, a later analysis permuted the HLA or CMV assignments 20 times. In a later analysis, co-occurring TCRs were grouped using DBSCAN, with TCRdist sequence similarity added in when clustering inside HLA-allele-positive subsets. Repertoires with fewer than 30,000 or more than 120,000 public chains were left out of co-occurrence clustering, as were roughly five repertoires with anomalous nucleotide sharing. TCRdb holds this immuneACCESS table with in-frame rearrangements only. Some clones are missing; in checked studies, unresolved V genes explain under half, and the rest has no known cause. From that table come the V and J calls and clone size; the DNA was used to work out D and trimming. The sample table contains over 150,000 clones; only one count was recorded for roughly 87% of them. Jointly, the top ten make up about 1.6% of the sample.

The cohort consisted of approximately 690 healthy bone marrow donors. Cohort members were all nominally healthy when sampled, although unrecorded immune exposures were likely present. The donor tested CMV seropositive and was one of the 289 seropositive cohort members. A peripheral blood sample was collected from each donor, and TCR beta sequencing was performed on peripheral blood mononuclear cells. The Qiagen DNeasy Blood Extraction Kit was used to extract genomic DNA from the blood cell samples. The data derive from a study of cytomegalovirus exposure and HLA in healthy donors (dated by TCRdb to 2015 to 2018). General notes on the study: In an earlier analysis of some 550 of the donors, 276 Gb of sequence data and 90 million to 120 million unique TCR beta sequences from 180 million or so T cells were reported. A handful of DR-DQ haplotypes were treated as single units for association and clustering because of strong linkage in the cohort. All discovery cohort repertoires had been generated using a single sequencing platform. An earlier analysis of 500 to 650 of the donors applied high-throughput TCR beta sequencing to assess whether each TCR beta V gene segment acted as functional or pseudogenic. The number of typed donors differed by locus: roughly 629-640 for A, B, C, DRB1 and DQB1; approximately 520 for DQA1; some 610 for DPA1; and 400 to 480 for DPB1. Rather than drawing on any new phenotypic data, the later analysis identified candidate immune exposures from TCR beta sequences and the way those sequences occurred across donors. A later analysis re-analyzed previously published TCR beta repertoires from 666 donors and added high-resolution HLA genotyping to study TCR occurrence patterns. The study used immunosequencing to profile the T cell repertoires of 666 subjects and linked those repertoires to cytomegalovirus serostatus. Among 300 to 500 genotyped donors of the cohort, an average of approximately 240,000 unique TCR beta nucleotide sequences was sequenced per donor, of which about 20% were non-productive. The genetic ancestry cluster associated with self-reported Caucasian donors included over 80% of the roughly 390 genotyped donors. In a later genetic analysis, genome-wide SNP genotypes for about three fifths of the roughly 670 donors were used, and that subset was treated as a discovery cohort. The study combined high-throughput TCR immunosequencing, statistical association of individual TCRs with disease status, and machine learning to predict cytomegalovirus infection status. Class I and class II HLA loci were covered by the typing at four-digit resolution. The study was designed to test whether signatures of past pathogen exposure could be identified by cataloging public T cell receptors. Donor age, sex, ethnicity and CMV serostatus were compiled together with the repertoire data. About 330 gigabases of sequencing data and roughly 81 million unique TCR sequences made up an early release that covered several hundred HLA-typed donors. Along with the approximately 700-subject first cohort, a separate validation cohort of over a hundred different subjects was used. Study-wide findings and limitations: Because the 87-base-pair reads could not distinguish some IMGT-functional V segments, including TRBV6-2 and TRBV6-3, those segments were excluded. Because HLA typing was missing for some donors at each locus, association tests included only the typed subset. Most TCR sequences were seen in very few donors, while some public TCRs were found in many individuals. The cohort was sequenced for TCR beta chains only, and without alpha or paired-chain data the features that could be detected were limited. Linkage disequilibrium might explain the correlated functional status among segregating V segments, but an unknown experimental factor could not be ruled out. In a later analysis, TCR association rates were found to vary across HLA loci, with the most associated TCRs seen for DRB1 alleles and the fewest for HLA-C alleles. A further reported finding was that TCR beta sequences accurately predicted the HLA-A and HLA-B alleles for most subjects in the first cohort. When HLA alleles, especially DR and DQ, strongly co-occurred, attributing TCR associations to individual alleles was difficult. A later genetic analysis reported fewer N-insertions in productive TCRs among donors in an Asian-associated ancestry cluster than the roughly 620-donor mean. Compared with equally common non-associated chains, HLA-associated TCR beta chains in a later analysis were more clonally expanded and had lower generation probabilities. A total of 150 to 200 TCR beta chains were listed by the study as associated with cytomegalovirus. The sequencing pipeline was judged likely to have produced a cluster of highly shared sequence variants as a technical artifact. Broadly in line with IMGT annotations, most TCR beta V segments showed up in productive rearrangements about 87% or about 30% of the time in an earlier analysis of 587 of the donors. Because counts were too low, roughly 17 rarely observed V segments, including chromosome 9 orphons, were left out of the earlier analysis of 587 of the donors. Roughly uniform sequencing depth across donors was assumed in presence/absence analyses, although this assumption may not hold. The only immune exposure information available for the cohort was CMV serostatus. In a later analysis, around 15,000 TCR beta sequences were associated with specific HLA alleles at a false discovery rate of 0.05. According to a later analysis, parvovirus B19, influenza, CMV and Epstein-Barr virus appeared linked to several top co-occurrence clusters. A later analysis found that most CMV-associated TCR beta chains appeared HLA-restricted, with HLA associations seemingly driven largely by CMV exposure. The classifier was reported to diagnose cytomegalovirus status with high specificity and sensitivity in both the original and validation cohorts. In vitro tests confirmed that a few of the cytomegalovirus-associated TCR beta chains recognize cytomegalovirus antigens. A later genetic analysis associated a missense DCLRE1C variant with V-gene and J-gene trimming of TCR beta chains, and an independent cohort replicated the association. It was suggested by the authors that the approach could potentially be generalized to other disease states and immunological phenotypes.

Its CDR3 holds 13 amino acids, cysteine through phenylalanine. The only DNA kept is the CDR3, 39 bases in frame from the first base. Per the germline V gene, MNHNS is the CDR1 and SASEGT is the CDR2. Rearrangement joined TRBV6-1 to TRBJ1-1; the D gene remains uncertain. The sample consisted of PBMCs. The receptor was isolated from a girl aged 10-17 years in good health and CMV-seropositive. The DNA sequence follows: TGTGCCAGCGGTGACGGTGACTACACTGAAGCTTTCTTT. This encodes CASGDGDYTEAFF.